One and the same sample provided the 15 T cell receptor beta chains below, sequenced in a study of T cells in Graves' hyperthyroidism and ophthalmopathy. What was amplified from RNA transcripts were TCR beta CDR3 regions. The HTBI primer set served for first-round RT-PCR of the TCR CDR3. TCRdb re-called the multiplex PCR reads through MiXCR, storing one row per CDR3 protein. In the table there are roughly 510,000 distinct CDR3 sequences, around 20% of which are singletons. Sequenced sample: blood. The receptors derive from a man between 18 and 35 years old with Graves' hyperthyroidism.

This clonotype was detected a few times. V and J are TRBV25-1 and TRBJ2-4; unclear D gene. Germline CDR1 reads MGHDK; CDR2 reads SYGVNS. CDR3 length: 15 amino acids. Between the trimmed V and J ends, which lost 4 bases and 0 bases, there was a span of 10 bases. The CDR3 DNA is TGTGCCAGCAGTGGTAGCCTGATAGCCAAAAACATTCAGTACTTC. It translates to CASSGSLIAKNIQYF.

This clonotype was recorded a few times. The V and J genes are TRBV28 and TRBJ1-3; D might be TRBD1 (5 bases). V gave up 0 bases and J gave up 3 bases, with 12 bases separating them. CDR3 size: 16 residues. The germline V gene encodes CDR1 MDHEN and CDR2 SYDVKM. CDR3 in DNA: TGTGCCAGCAGTTTATGGCAGGGAAGGAGTGGAAACACCATATATTTT. Encoded protein: CASSLWQGRSGNTIYF.

This clonotype was seen a few times. The chain has TRBV12-3 or TRBV12-4 and TRBJ1-2; TRBD1 aligns across 12 bases. The J segment lost 4 bases and the V segment lost 7 bases, leaving 10 bases of the junction unmatched. This CDR3 is 16 amino acids long. CDR3 protein: CASTSGTGGVVYGYTF. The CDR3 DNA follows: TGTGCCAGCACCTCCGGGACAGGGGGCGTCGTCTATGGCTACACCTTC.

This rearrangement joins TRBV6-5 to TRBJ2-5; maybe TRBD1 (5 bases). Trimming took off 6 bases at V and 5 bases at J, with 16 bases between the two ends. CDR3 length: 14 residues. Looked up from germline, CDR1 is MNHEY and CDR2 is SVGAGI. Written as DNA, the CDR3 is TGTGCCAGCAGGTACCGCCAGGGATACGAGACCCAGTACTTC. Its translation: CASRYRQGYETQYF.

This clonotype has at least ten counts. The chain joins TRBV2 to TRBJ1-2; 7 positions match TRBD1. Trimming cost V 7 bases and J 1 base; bases outside gene matches: 9. This CDR3 comprises 15 residues. Germline V lookup: CDR1 SNHLY, CDR2 FYNNEI. CDR3 coding DNA: TGTGCCAGCACTGAGGGGGACAGTTTTAACTATGGCTACACCTTC. Protein product: CASTEGDSFNYGYTF.

A remark on this clonotype: This may be a read error: a much more frequent sequence differs by one nucleotide. V usage is TRBV11-2 and J usage is TRBJ1-3; no clear D. Trimming shortened V by 1 base and J by 0 bases, and 13 bases separated the two germline ends. The germline V gene encodes CDR1 SGHAT and CDR2 FQNNGV. The CDR3 has 17 amino acids. The chain's CDR3 is CASSLGPGSLSGNTIYF. CDR3 nucleotide sequence: TGTGCCAGCAGCTTAGGACCCGGGTCTCTCTCTGGAAACACCATATATTTT.

Ten or more counts support this clonotype. A much more abundant neighbour one base away suggests this may be a read error. The chain uses TRBV20-1 and TRBJ1-1; D remains ambiguous. V was pared by 3 bases and J by 3 bases, with 5 bases between. Germline V gives CDR1 DFQATT, CDR2 SNEGSKA (reference sequence). The CDR3 loop spans 11 amino acids. The CDR3 here is CSASEDTEAFF. Written as DNA, the CDR3 is TGCAGTGCTAGTGAAGACACTGAAGCTTTCTTT.

This clonotype was recorded at least ten times. This chain connects TRBV7-2 to TRBJ2-5, with D maybe TRBD2 (6 bases). This CDR3 is 13 amino acids long. Trimming left V 5 bases short and J 5 bases short, with 12 bases between. CDR1 is SGHTA, CDR2 FQGNSA, per germline. In DNA, the CDR3 is TGTGCCAGCAGCCGCGGCGGGGAGGAGACCCAGTACTTC. As protein: CASSRGGEETQYF.

This clonotype was counted at least ten times. The chain couples TRBV6-1 to TRBJ1-5, with TRBD1 matching 10 bases. The germline CDR1 and CDR2 sequences are MNHNS and SASEGT. This CDR3 has 16 residues. Trimming cost V 6 bases and J 0 bases; bases outside gene matches: 5. The CDR3 nucleotides read TGTGCCAGCAGCCCTGGACAGGGGGTTAGCAATCAGCCCCAGCATTTT. Its protein is CASSPGQGVSNQPQHF.

This clonotype was recorded at least ten times. CDR3 nucleotide sequence: TGCGCCAGCCGAAGTCCAGGGAAGGGGGTGAACACTGAAGCTTTCTTT. Translated: CASRSPGKGVNTEAFF. The chain recombines TRBV4-1 with TRBJ1-1; the D gene is possibly TRBD1 (6 bases). CDR1 and CDR2 (germline): MGHRA, YSYEKL. V was clipped by 8 bases and J by 0 bases, with 19 bases between them. This CDR3 region has 16 residues.

This clonotype was seen many times. V gene TRBV6-1 combines with J gene TRBJ1-5; 9 positions agree with TRBD1. Trimming removed 6 bases from V and 1 base from J; junction bases left unmatched: 7. This CDR3 spans 16 amino acids. In germline, CDR1 is MNHNS, CDR2 SASEGT. CDR3 DNA sequence: TGTGCCAGCAGGATATTGGACAGGGGAAGCAATCAGCCCCAGCATTTT. Its protein is CASRILDRGSNQPQHF.

V usage is TRBV19 and J usage is TRBJ1-1; tentative D call: TRBD1 (5 bases). Trimming cost V 7 bases and J 2 bases, with 17 bases left between them. The CDR3 consists of 15 residues. The germline V gene encodes CDR1 LNHDA and CDR2 SQIVND (reference sequence). Here the CDR3 DNA reads TGTGCCAGTACCCCCTTCACAGGTCCAAACACTGAAGCTTTCTTT. Amino acids: CASTPFTGPNTEAFF.

This clonotype was detected ten times or more. This chain joins TRBV5-1 and TRBJ2-5; TRBD2 might be the D (5 bases). CDR3 length: 13 amino acids. The germline V gene has CDR1 SGHRS and CDR2 YFSETQ. The V and J ends lost 1 base and 4 bases respectively, with 8 bases between them. CDR3 amino acids: CASSLLEGETQYF. As DNA, the CDR3 is TGCGCCAGCAGCTTGTTAGAGGGAGAGACCCAGTACTTC.

This clonotype has just a few counts. The gene calls are TRBV30 and TRBJ1-1; perhaps TRBD1 as D (5 bases). Germline-derived CDR1 and CDR2 are GTSNPN and SVGIG (reference sequence). V gave up 5 bases and J gave up 1 base, with 14 bases separating them. The CDR3 runs 14 residues. CDR3 DNA: TGTGCCTGGGAGACGGGGCCCTCGAACACTGAAGCTTTCTTT. Amino acids: CAWETGPSNTEAFF.

This clonotype was counted at least ten times. The gene calls are TRBV29-1 and TRBJ1-2, with D maybe TRBD1 (5 bases). Trimming removed 0 bases at V and 2 bases at J, with 10 bases between. The CDR3 length is 14 residues. Germline CDR1 SQVTM, CDR2 ANQGSEA. Here the CDR3 DNA reads TGCAGCGTTGAAGATCCAGGGTGGAACTATGGCTACACCTTC. Translation gives CSVEDPGWNYGYTF. Together with reference TRBV29-1 and TRBJ1-2, the CDR3 gives the full variable domain: SAVISQKPSRDICQRGTSLTIQCQVDSQVTMMFWYRQQPGQSLTLIATANQGSEATYESGFVIDKFPISRPNLTFSTLTVSNMSPEDSSIYLCSVEDPGWNYGYTFGSGTRLTVV.